This record concerns one T cell receptor (beta chain) sequence. This sample is drawn from a study of blood T cell repertoires in COVID-19. Study summary: PBMCs, B-cell-depleted T cells, or T cells provided the cDNA or gDNA that made up the material.

Only in-frame clones appear in the TCRdb table, and some are missing; sequencing was by immunoSEQ multiplex PCR. The sample carries 45,000 to 60,000 clones, approximately 90% recorded once. The CDR3 covers 16 residues. This clonotype was sampled from a man aged 50-60 years with acute or convalescent COVID-19. V and J are TRBV21-1 and TRBJ2-1; the D call in the table, TRBD2, was not verified against the DNA. TRBV21-1 is a recognized pseudogene. Sequencing was carried out using peripheral blood. The CDR3 bases are TGTGCCAGCAGCAAGGGCGGCGGGGGGGACTACAATGAGCAGTTCTTC. This sequence encodes CASSKGGGGDYNEQFF.